These 18 T cell receptor beta chains were sequenced from one sample in a study of OX40 agonist ivuxolimab in advanced cancers. Sequencing was performed with immunoSEQ multiplex PCR; in TCRdb, only in-frame clones are kept and a portion is missing. This sample has about 89,000 clones, with just over 85% found just once. The source was CD4+ or CD8+ T cells sorted from blood, collected in a trial of the OX40 agonist ivuxolimab. These TCRs come from an adult with an advanced solid tumor such as melanoma, head and neck, liver or kidney cancer.

V and J are TRBV7-9 and TRBJ1-2, with 7 bases fitting TRBD1. Trimming at V came to 1 base and at J to 7 bases, leaving 3 bases not matched to a gene. This CDR3 is built from 13 residues. CDR1 SEHNR and CDR2 FQNEAQ come from the germline V gene (reference sequence). The CDR3 bases are TGTGCCAGCAGCTTAGAGGGGGCCGGTGGCTACACCTTC. Translation: CASSLEGAGGYTF.

This clone was seen a single time. This chain uses TRBV6-5 with TRBJ2-3, with 7 bases lining up with TRBD1. The CDR3 is 14 residues long. Germline values: CDR1 MNHEY, CDR2 SVGAGI. After removal of 5 bases from V and 3 bases from J, the junction contained 5 bases not matched to a gene. The chain's CDR3 is CASSTTGNTDTQYF. The CDR3 nucleotides read TGTGCCAGCAGTACGACAGGGAATACAGATACGCAGTATTTT.

As concerns this clone: Additional DNA sequences in this sample encode the identical CDR3. The V call is TRBV30, the J call TRBJ2-7, with D perhaps TRBD2 (7 bases). V dropped 3 bases and J dropped 6 bases, with 21 bases sitting between them. This CDR3 has 15 amino acids. The V gene's germline CDR1 is GTSNPN and CDR2 SVGIG (reference sequence). This CDR3 is CAWRGRGAGALEQYF. The CDR3 region has the DNA TGTGCCTGGAGGGGGCGTGGGGCGGGGGCTCTCGAGCAGTACTTC.

V and J are TRBV18 and TRBJ1-2, with 10 bases lining up with TRBD1. Germline assignment: CDR1 KGHSH and CDR2 LQKENI. CDR3 size: 17 residues. The V and J ends lost 0 bases and 4 bases, in that order; junction bases with no gene match: 8. The CDR3 region has the DNA TGTGCCAGCTCACCACCGAGCGGGACAGGGGCCCTCTATGGCTACACCTTC. This sequence encodes CASSPPSGTGALYGYTF. The full variable domain, completed using reference TRBV18 and TRBJ1-2, is NAGVMQNPRHLVRRRGQEARLRCSPMKGHSHVYWYRQLPEEGLKFMVYLQKENIIDESGMPKERFSAEFPKEGPSILRIQQVVRGDSAAYFCASSPPSGTGALYGYTFGSGTRLTVV.

The chain is built from TRBV19 and TRBJ2-1; 16 bases are a match to TRBD2. Germline CDR1 and CDR2: LNHDA and SQIVND (reference sequence). This CDR3 has 18 residues. Trimming at V came to 3 bases and at J to 5 bases, leaving 7 bases not matched to a gene. The CDR3 is CASSIRGTSGRAHNEQFF. Written as DNA, the CDR3 is TGTGCCAGTAGTATTCGGGGGACTAGCGGGAGGGCCCACAATGAGCAGTTCTTC.

The chain recombines TRBV6-6 with TRBJ1-3; D is undetermined. V was cut by 1 base and J by 0 bases, with 7 bases left in between. Germline V gene lookup returns CDR1 MNHNY and CDR2 SVGAGI (reference sequence). This CDR3 spans 15 amino acids. CDR3 amino acids: CASSYLDFSGNTIYF. In nucleotides, the CDR3 is TGTGCCAGCAGTTACTTAGATTTCTCTGGAAACACCATATATTTT.

This chain links TRBV27 with TRBJ1-6; no clear D gene. Per the germline V gene, CDR1 is MNHEY and CDR2 is SMNVEV (reference sequence). The CDR3 is 13 residues long. Trimming removed 3 bases at V and 7 bases at J, with 7 bases between. This chain's CDR3 is CASSFPGNSPLHF. The CDR3 nucleotides read TGTGCCAGCAGTTTCCCCGGGAATTCACCCCTCCACTTT.

Only a few counts were recorded for this clone. This chain connects TRBV19 to TRBJ1-6, with D uncertain. CDR1 and CDR2 (germline): LNHDA, SQIVND (reference sequence). The ends were cut back, 3 bases at V and 10 bases at J, with 19 bases in the middle. The CDR3 length is 16 residues. The CDR3: CASSIRSVVLGSPLHF. In nucleotides, the CDR3 is TGTGCCAGTAGTATCCGATCAGTGGTACTAGGATCACCCCTCCACTTT.

The chain has TRBV18 and TRBJ1-2; the D gene is possibly TRBD1 (6 bases). Germline V lookup: CDR1 KGHSH, CDR2 LQKENI. V gave up 0 bases and J gave up 6 bases, with 14 bases separating them. This CDR3 has 15 residues. For the CDR3, the DNA is TGTGCCAGCTCACCACCAGCGGGGGCAAGCGATGGCTACACCTTC. Protein sequence: CASSPPAGASDGYTF. The variable domain in full, completed from reference TRBV18 and TRBJ1-2, reads NAGVMQNPRHLVRRRGQEARLRCSPMKGHSHVYWYRQLPEEGLKFMVYLQKENIIDESGMPKERFSAEFPKEGPSILRIQQVVRGDSAAYFCASSPPAGASDGYTFGSGTRLTVV.

The DNA for the CDR3 is TGCGCCAGCAGCGTTCGGACTGGAAATGAGCAGTTCTTC. Its translation: CASSVRTGNEQFF. The chain carries TRBV5-1 and TRBJ2-1, with D possibly matching TRBD2 (5 bases). V was clipped by 4 bases and J by 7 bases, with 12 bases between them. CDR3 length equals 13 residues. The germline V gene encodes CDR1 SGHRS and CDR2 YFSETQ.

The chain recombines TRBV30 with TRBJ1-5, with 8 bases aligning to TRBD1. Germline V gives CDR1 GTSNPN, CDR2 SVGIG (reference sequence). This CDR3 is 15 amino acids long. V lost 4 bases to trimming and J lost 0 bases; unmatched junction nucleotides: 5. The CDR3 protein is CAWTRQGTSNQPQHF. The CDR3 DNA reads TGTGCCTGGACCAGACAGGGGACTAGCAATCAGCCCCAGCATTTT. Drawing the rest from reference TRBV30 and TRBJ1-5, the complete variable domain is SQTIHQWPATLVQPVGSPLSLECTVEGTSNPNLYWYRQAAGRGLQLLFYSVGIGQISSEVPQNLSASRPQDRQFILSSKKLLLSDSGFYLCAWTRQGTSNQPQHFGDGTRLSIL.

The chain carries TRBV27 and TRBJ2-2; D tentatively fits TRBD1 or TRBD2 (6 bases each). V lost 3 bases and J lost 3, with 17 bases in between. Germline CDR1 MNHEY, CDR2 SMNVEV (reference sequence). The CDR3 contains 17 residues. DNA for the CDR3: TGTGCCAGCAGTTTTTACGGGGGCCTCGGGGACACCGGGGAGCTGTTTTTT. Translated: CASSFYGGLGDTGELFF.

The V and J genes are TRBV19 and TRBJ1-5; D remains unclear. In germline, CDR1 is LNHDA, CDR2 SQIVND (reference sequence). The germline V and J ends were trimmed by 6 bases and 7 bases, with 19 bases remaining between them. CDR3 length: 15 residues. This CDR3 reads CASRKFQDLGQPQHF. In nucleotides, the CDR3 is TGTGCCAGTAGAAAATTTCAGGATCTTGGGCAGCCCCAGCATTTT.

The J gene is TRBJ2-1, the V gene TRBV2; tentatively, D is TRBD2 (6 bases). CDR1 SNHLY and CDR2 FYNNEI come from the germline V gene. CDR3 length: 14 residues. V was pared by 3 bases and J by 5 bases, with 11 bases between. The CDR3, as DNA: TGTGCCAGCAGTGAGGGGGGAGCAAACAATGAGCAGTTCTTC. Amino acids: CASSEGGANNEQFF.

The CDR3 DNA is TGCGCCAGCAGCTTGGGAATAGCGGGAGGGTCTTACGAGCAGTACTTC. Translated: CASSLGIAGGSYEQYF. This rearrangement joins TRBV5-1 to TRBJ2-7; 11 nucleotides align to TRBD2. The CDR3 spans 16 residues. With 0 bases clipped from V and 4 bases from J, the junction kept 6 bases outside the gene matches. The V gene's germline CDR1 is SGHRS and CDR2 YFSETQ. Full variable domain (rest looked up from reference TRBV5-1 and TRBJ2-7): KAGVTQTPRYLIKTRGQQVTLSCSPISGHRSVSWYQQTPGQGLQFLFEYFSETQRNKGNFPGRFSGRQFSNSRSEMNVSTLELGDSALYLCASSLGIAGGSYEQYFGPGTRLTVT.

The chain combines TRBV6-1 with TRBJ1-2; D is ambiguous. Germline V gene data show CDR1 as MNHNS and CDR2 as SASEGT. This CDR3 has 13 amino acids. Trimming took off 5 bases at V and 7 bases at J, with 14 bases between the two ends. The CDR3 nucleotides are TGTGCCAGCAGTCCAACAATTCTAAGTGGCTACACCTTC. Translation gives CASSPTILSGYTF.

This chain uses TRBV19 with TRBJ2-7; 12 bases are shared with TRBD2. The CDR3 length is 15 residues. Germline-derived CDR1 and CDR2 are LNHDA and SQIVND (reference sequence). V lost 4 bases, J lost 1 base, and 2 bases stayed unmatched. The CDR3 bases are TGTGCCAGTAGTAAGACTAGCGGGAGTTCCTACGAGCAGTACTTC. Translated: CASSKTSGSSYEQYF. The complete variable domain, with remaining parts taken from reference TRBV19 and TRBJ2-7, reads DGGITQSPKYLFRKEGQNVTLSCEQNLNHDAMYWYRQDPGQGLRLIYYSQIVNDFQKGDIAEGYSVSREKKESFPLTVTSAQKNPTAFYLCASSKTSGSSYEQYFGPGTRLTVT.

This chain uses TRBV5-1 with TRBJ1-6; D is undetermined. This CDR3 contains 15 residues. V lost 4 bases and J 7 bases, leaving 15 bases between the germline ends. Per germline, CDR1 SGHRS and CDR2 YFSETQ. CDR3 sequence: CASSALNRENSPLHF. In DNA form, the CDR3 reads TGCGCCAGCAGCGCCCTTAACAGAGAGAATTCACCCCTCCACTTT.